A selection of T cell receptor beta chains follows, all from one sample in a study of T cell responses to AZD1222 COVID-19 vaccine. The repertoire was sequenced with immunoSEQ multiplex PCR; TCRdb's copy has only in-frame clones and lacks some. The sample consists of around 87,000 clones, approximately 92% of them appearing once. The sequences come from peripheral blood, collected 28 days after the second AZD1222 dose. The receptors derive from an adult who received the AZD1222 COVID-19 vaccine. The CDR3 runs from the conserved cysteine through the conserved F or W. D genes are given only for firm matches. Clone size is given for some rows only: seen once, a few or many times, or a class if the clone is expanded.

v_call: TRBV30; clone_size: -; j_call: TRBJ1-6; d_call: -; cdr3_nt: TGTGCCTGGAGTGGGCCGAGTTATAATTCACCCCTCCACTTT; cdr3_aa: CAWSGPSYNSPLHF
v_call: TRBV6-5; clone_size: -; j_call: TRBJ1-4; d_call: TRBD1; cdr3_nt: TGTGCCAGCACAATCTGGGACAGGGGTAGCAAACTGTTTTTT; cdr3_aa: CASTIWDRGSKLFF
v_call: TRBV5-6; clone_size: -; j_call: TRBJ2-1; d_call: -; cdr3_nt: TGTGCCAGCAGCTTGGGCTGGGGGCGAAATGAGCAGTTCTTC; cdr3_aa: CASSLGWGRNEQFF
v_call: TRBV6-2/TRBV6-3; clone_size: -; j_call: TRBJ2-5; d_call: -; cdr3_nt: TGTGCCAGCAGTTACAAGGGGACGGGGACCCAGTACTTC; cdr3_aa: CASSYKGTGTQYF
v_call: TRBV5-6; clone_size: -; j_call: TRBJ2-2; d_call: TRBD2; cdr3_nt: TGTGCCAGCAGACGTAGCGGGAGGGGTACCGGGGAGCTGTTTTTT; cdr3_aa: CASRRSGRGTGELFF
v_call: TRBV7-3; clone_size: -; j_call: TRBJ2-1; d_call: TRBD1; cdr3_nt: TGTGCCAGCAGCTTTGGCAGGGGGAATGAGCAGTTCTTC; cdr3_aa: CASSFGRGNEQFF
v_call: TRBV30; clone_size: -; j_call: TRBJ2-7; d_call: -; cdr3_nt: TGTGCCCGTGACGGGGGACGAGGTTCTGGGCAGTACTTC; cdr3_aa: CARDGGRGSGQYF
v_call: TRBV24-1; clone_size: -; j_call: TRBJ2-7; d_call: -; cdr3_nt: TGTGCCACCAGTGACGGTTCCTACGAGCAGTACTTC; cdr3_aa: CATSDGSYEQYF
v_call: TRBV5-1; clone_size: -; j_call: TRBJ2-7; d_call: TRBD1; cdr3_nt: TGCGCCAGCGGACAGGACAGGGGGCTCTACGAGCAGTACTTC; cdr3_aa: CASGQDRGLYEQYF
v_call: TRBV5-1; clone_size: -; j_call: TRBJ2-7; d_call: -; cdr3_nt: TGCGCCAGCAGCTTGGTTCCTGGCGGGGCCCCCTACGAGCAGTACTTC; cdr3_aa: CASSLVPGGAPYEQYF
v_call: TRBV5-1; clone_size: -; j_call: TRBJ2-1; d_call: -; cdr3_nt: TGCGCCAGCAGCATCTCCTACAATGAGCAGTTCTTC; cdr3_aa: CASSISYNEQFF
v_call: TRBV27; clone_size: -; j_call: TRBJ1-5; d_call: -; cdr3_nt: TGTGCCAGCGCAGGCGATAGCAATCAGCCCCAGCATTTT; cdr3_aa: CASAGDSNQPQHF
v_call: TRBV25-1; clone_size: -; j_call: TRBJ1-1; d_call: -; cdr3_nt: TGTGCCAGCAGTGACGGTAGCACTGAAGCTTTCTTT; cdr3_aa: CASSDGSTEAFF
v_call: TRBV5-1; clone_size: -; j_call: TRBJ1-1; d_call: TRBD1; cdr3_nt: TGCGCCAGCAGGGGACAGGGTGGCTCTGAAGCTTTCTTT; cdr3_aa: CASRGQGGSEAFF
v_call: TRBV12-3/TRBV12-4; clone_size: -; j_call: TRBJ1-1; d_call: -; cdr3_nt: TGTGCCAGCAGATACGGCAGGAATTATGAAGCTTTCTTT; cdr3_aa: CASRYGRNYEAFF
v_call: TRBV5-1; clone_size: -; j_call: TRBJ1-2; d_call: -; cdr3_nt: TGCGCCAGCAGCTTGGCCGATAGCGACCCCTGGAGGGCTAACTATGGCTACACCTTC; cdr3_aa: CASSLADSDPWRANYGYTF
v_call: TRBV20-1; clone_size: -; j_call: TRBJ2-5; d_call: -; cdr3_nt: TGCAGTGCTAGTGGGACTGACCTGGAGACCCAGTACTTC; cdr3_aa: CSASGTDLETQYF
v_call: TRBV4-3; clone_size: -; j_call: TRBJ2-1; d_call: -; cdr3_nt: TGCGCCAGCAGCCAAGATAGTAGCCAGGGATACTACGGAGAGGATGAGCAGTTCTTC; cdr3_aa: CASSQDSSQGYYGEDEQFF
v_call: TRBV3-1/TRBV3-2; clone_size: -; j_call: TRBJ1-6; d_call: TRBD1; cdr3_nt: TGTGCCAGCAGCCAACTGACAGGGGAAGATAATTCACCCCTCCACTTT; cdr3_aa: CASSQLTGEDNSPLHF
v_call: TRBV5-1; clone_size: -; j_call: TRBJ2-4; d_call: -; cdr3_nt: TGCGCCAGCACGGACCCCGGGAGAGCGGGCGACATTCAGTACTTC; cdr3_aa: CASTDPGRAGDIQYF
v_call: TRBV6-2/TRBV6-3; clone_size: -; j_call: TRBJ1-5; d_call: TRBD1; cdr3_nt: TGTGCCAGCAGCCAACAGGGGGCTGGCAATCAGCCCCAGCATTTT; cdr3_aa: CASSQQGAGNQPQHF
v_call: TRBV10-2; clone_size: -; j_call: TRBJ2-1; d_call: -; cdr3_nt: TGCGCCAGCAGCTGGACAGCGAATACCTACAATGAGCAGTTCTTC; cdr3_aa: CASSWTANTYNEQFF
v_call: TRBV9; clone_size: -; j_call: TRBJ2-3; d_call: TRBD2; cdr3_nt: TGTGCCAGCAGCGGGACTAGCGGGGGCCAGGTCCAGTATTTT; cdr3_aa: CASSGTSGGQVQYF
v_call: TRBV7-6; clone_size: -; j_call: TRBJ2-1; d_call: TRBD2; cdr3_nt: TGTGCCAGCAGCTTAGTGGCTAGCGGGATGGAAAATGAGCAGTTCTTC; cdr3_aa: CASSLVASGMENEQFF
v_call: TRBV5-1; clone_size: -; j_call: TRBJ1-6; d_call: -; cdr3_nt: TGCGCCAGCAGCTTACAGGCCAATGCCTATAATTCACCCCTCCACTTT; cdr3_aa: CASSLQANAYNSPLHF
v_call: TRBV3-1/TRBV3-2; clone_size: once; j_call: TRBJ2-3; d_call: TRBD2; cdr3_nt: TGTGCCAGCAGCCAAGTTTTCGGGACTAGCGGTGAAGATACGCAGTATTTT; cdr3_aa: CASSQVFGTSGEDTQYF
v_call: TRBV10-2; clone_size: -; j_call: TRBJ1-5; d_call: TRBD1; cdr3_nt: TGCGCCAGCAGTGCTTCGGACAGGGGACAGCCCCAGCATTTT; cdr3_aa: CASSASDRGQPQHF
v_call: TRBV5-4; clone_size: once; j_call: TRBJ2-7; d_call: -; cdr3_nt: TGTGCCAGCAGCACTCTGGGCGAGCAGTACTTC; cdr3_aa: CASSTLGEQYF
v_call: TRBV20-1; clone_size: -; j_call: TRBJ2-5; d_call: -; cdr3_nt: TGCAGTGCTAGTGACAGTCAAGAGACCCAGTACTTC; cdr3_aa: CSASDSQETQYF
v_call: TRBV7-3; clone_size: -; j_call: TRBJ2-3; d_call: TRBD2; cdr3_nt: TGTGCCAGCAGCTTAGGGAGGGGCACAGATACGCAGTATTTT; cdr3_aa: CASSLGRGTDTQYF
v_call: TRBV15; clone_size: -; j_call: TRBJ2-7; d_call: -; cdr3_nt: TGTGCCACTTCCTACCCTCCGTACGAGCAGTACTTC; cdr3_aa: CATSYPPYEQYF
v_call: TRBV6-1; clone_size: -; j_call: TRBJ1-2; d_call: -; cdr3_nt: TGTGCCAGCAGTGAAAGGGATAACTATGGCTACACCTTC; cdr3_aa: CASSERDNYGYTF
v_call: TRBV13; clone_size: -; j_call: TRBJ2-3; d_call: TRBD2; cdr3_nt: TGTGCCAGCAGCTTATTCGGCGCGGGAGGATTTGATACGCAGTATTTT; cdr3_aa: CASSLFGAGGFDTQYF
v_call: TRBV19; clone_size: once; j_call: TRBJ1-4; d_call: -; cdr3_nt: TGTGCCAGTAGTAAAGGATACAGATCGAATGAAAAACTGTTTTTT; cdr3_aa: CASSKGYRSNEKLFF
v_call: TRBV5-5; clone_size: -; j_call: TRBJ1-2; d_call: -; cdr3_nt: TGTGCCAGCAGCTTAGAGGGCCGGGGGGTCTATGGCTACACCTTC; cdr3_aa: CASSLEGRGVYGYTF
v_call: TRBV6-6; clone_size: -; j_call: TRBJ2-7; d_call: TRBD2; cdr3_nt: TGTGCCACAAAGCGGGAGGAGCAGTACTTC; cdr3_aa: CATKREEQYF
v_call: TRBV7-9; clone_size: -; j_call: TRBJ1-1; d_call: -; cdr3_nt: TGTGCCAGCAGCTTGACAGGCATGAACACTGAAGCTTTCTTT; cdr3_aa: CASSLTGMNTEAFF
v_call: TRBV20-1; clone_size: -; j_call: TRBJ2-3; d_call: -; cdr3_nt: TGCAGTGCTAGTGACAGGTCCTCCACAGATACGCAGTATTTT; cdr3_aa: CSASDRSSTDTQYF
v_call: TRBV18; clone_size: -; j_call: TRBJ2-7; d_call: -; cdr3_nt: TGTGCCAGCTCATCATCGGGTTCCTACGAGCAGTACTTC; cdr3_aa: CASSSSGSYEQYF
v_call: TRBV10-3; clone_size: -; j_call: TRBJ2-1; d_call: TRBD1; cdr3_nt: TGTGCCACCTCCGGGACAGGGGGATACAATGAGCAGTTCTTC; cdr3_aa: CATSGTGGYNEQFF
v_call: TRBV27; clone_size: -; j_call: TRBJ2-7; d_call: TRBD1; cdr3_nt: TGTGCCAGCGGGCCGACAGGGGGCTGGTACGAGCAGTACTTC; cdr3_aa: CASGPTGGWYEQYF
v_call: TRBV27; clone_size: -; j_call: TRBJ1-6; d_call: -; cdr3_nt: TGTGCCAGCAGTTTAATCCCACACGGTGATTCACCCCTCCACTTT; cdr3_aa: CASSLIPHGDSPLHF
v_call: TRBV27; clone_size: -; j_call: TRBJ1-2; d_call: -; cdr3_nt: TGTGCCAGCAGTTCAGGACAGCTTATCTATGGCTACACCTTC; cdr3_aa: CASSSGQLIYGYTF
v_call: TRBV19; clone_size: -; j_call: TRBJ1-5; d_call: -; cdr3_nt: TGTGCCAGTAGTAGCCGAGGGAATCAGCCCCAGCATTTT; cdr3_aa: CASSSRGNQPQHF
v_call: TRBV4-3; clone_size: -; j_call: TRBJ1-1; d_call: TRBD1; cdr3_nt: TGCGCCAGCAGCCTTCTGTGGGTTACAGGGGAAACAATCTCGAACACTGAAGCTTTCTTT; cdr3_aa: CASSLLWVTGETISNTEAFF
v_call: TRBV6-6; clone_size: -; j_call: TRBJ1-1; d_call: -; cdr3_nt: TGTAGATCTCGGGGAATGAACACTGAAGCTTTCTTT; cdr3_aa: CRSRGMNTEAFF
v_call: TRBV12-3/TRBV12-4; clone_size: -; j_call: TRBJ1-2; d_call: -; cdr3_nt: TGTGCCAGCAGTTGGGGGGGCAACTATGGCTACACCTTC; cdr3_aa: CASSWGGNYGYTF
v_call: TRBV20-1; clone_size: -; j_call: TRBJ2-2; d_call: -; cdr3_nt: TGCAGTGCTAGTGACGGGAGTGAGGGCACCGGGGAGCTGTTTTTT; cdr3_aa: CSASDGSEGTGELFF
v_call: TRBV30; clone_size: -; j_call: TRBJ1-2; d_call: TRBD1; cdr3_nt: TGTGCCTGGAGTTATCAGGGGGGAGGCTACACCTTC; cdr3_aa: CAWSYQGGGYTF
v_call: TRBV19; clone_size: -; j_call: TRBJ1-4; d_call: TRBD1; cdr3_nt: TGTGCCAGTAGTATCAGGGGGCAAACTAATGAAAAACTGTTTTTT; cdr3_aa: CASSIRGQTNEKLFF
v_call: TRBV6-5; clone_size: -; j_call: TRBJ1-3; d_call: TRBD1; cdr3_nt: TGTGCCAGCAGTCGCGACAGGGGCCCCGGAAACACCATATATTTT; cdr3_aa: CASSRDRGPGNTIYF